The entry below gives a single T cell receptor (beta chain) sequence along with its context. Generated by immunoSEQ multiplex PCR, the TCRdb table keeps only in-frame clones and is missing some. The table has 200,000 to 250,000 clones, 70% to 85% seen once. The CDR3 sequence is 12 residues long. With 6 bases removed from V and 0 bases from J, the gap between germline ends came to 6 bases. CDR1 and CDR2 from the germline V gene are LNHNV and YYDKDF (reference sequence). The data belong to a study of blood T cell repertoires in COVID-19. The clonotype was recovered from a woman older than 75 with COVID-19, enrolled during active disease. The chain employs TRBV15 and TRBJ2-7, with D possibly TRBD2 on 6 matching bases. Sequenced input: peripheral blood. The CDR3 DNA is TGTGCCACCAGTAGCGGCTCCTACGAGCAGTACTTC. Its protein is CATSSGSYEQYF. The variable domain in full, completed from reference TRBV15 and TRBJ2-7, reads DAMVIQNPRYQVTQFGKPVTLSCSQTLNHNVMYWYQQKSSQAPKLLFHYYDKDFNNEADTPDNFQSRRPNTSFCFLDIRSPGLGDTAMYLCATSSGSYEQYFGPGTRLTVT.